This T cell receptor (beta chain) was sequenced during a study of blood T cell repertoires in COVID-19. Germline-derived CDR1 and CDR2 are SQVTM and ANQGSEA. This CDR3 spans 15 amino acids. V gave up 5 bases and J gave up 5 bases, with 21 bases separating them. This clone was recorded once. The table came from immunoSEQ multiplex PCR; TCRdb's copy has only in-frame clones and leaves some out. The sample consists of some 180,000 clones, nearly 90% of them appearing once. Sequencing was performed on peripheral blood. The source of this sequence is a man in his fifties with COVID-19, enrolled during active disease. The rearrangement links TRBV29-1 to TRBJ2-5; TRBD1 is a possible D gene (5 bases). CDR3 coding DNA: TGCAGCGTTTGTATGCTGGACACACCGAGGGAGACCCAGTACTTC. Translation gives CSVCMLDTPRETQYF.